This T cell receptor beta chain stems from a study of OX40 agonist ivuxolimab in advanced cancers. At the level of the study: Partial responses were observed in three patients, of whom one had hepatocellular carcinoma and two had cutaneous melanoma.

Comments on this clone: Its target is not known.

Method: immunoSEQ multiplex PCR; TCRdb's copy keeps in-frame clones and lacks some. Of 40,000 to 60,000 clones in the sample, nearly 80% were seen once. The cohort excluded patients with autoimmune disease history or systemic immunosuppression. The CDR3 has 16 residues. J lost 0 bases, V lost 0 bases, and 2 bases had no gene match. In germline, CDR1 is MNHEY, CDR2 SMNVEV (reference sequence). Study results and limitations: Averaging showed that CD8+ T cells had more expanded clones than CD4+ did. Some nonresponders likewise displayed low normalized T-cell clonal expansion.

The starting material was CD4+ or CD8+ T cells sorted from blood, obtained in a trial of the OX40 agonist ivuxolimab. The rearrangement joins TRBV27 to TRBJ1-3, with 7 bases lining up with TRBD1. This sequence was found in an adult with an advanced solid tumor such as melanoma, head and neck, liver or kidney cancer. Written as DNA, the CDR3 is TGTGCCAGCAGTTTATCGGCAGGGGGCTCTGGAAACACCATATATTTT. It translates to CASSLSAGGSGNTIYF.